This T cell receptor beta chain derives from a study of T cell repertoires in cytomegalovirus infection. As for the study in general: Public TCR beta signatures provided an indication of both CMV infection and a matching HLA type.

TCRdb reanalysed the reads using MiXCR and keeps one entry per CDR3 protein. The sample shows a few hundred thousand distinct CDR3 sequences, 15% to 20% of them seen only once. This CDR3 region has 13 residues. Trimming took 0 bases from V and 8 from J; bases not matched to a gene: 0. Germline CDR1 reads SGHDT; CDR2 reads YYEEEE. V usage is TRBV5-6 and J usage is TRBJ1-4, with 8 positions matching TRBD1. Material for sequencing was PBMCs. This TCR was sampled from a human donor in good health (CMV status not recorded). Some clones in this sample may be carry-over from other donors' samples. CDR3 amino acids: CASSLGDREKLFF. The CDR3 DNA is TGTGCCAGCAGCTTGGGGGACAGGGAAAAACTGTTTTTT.